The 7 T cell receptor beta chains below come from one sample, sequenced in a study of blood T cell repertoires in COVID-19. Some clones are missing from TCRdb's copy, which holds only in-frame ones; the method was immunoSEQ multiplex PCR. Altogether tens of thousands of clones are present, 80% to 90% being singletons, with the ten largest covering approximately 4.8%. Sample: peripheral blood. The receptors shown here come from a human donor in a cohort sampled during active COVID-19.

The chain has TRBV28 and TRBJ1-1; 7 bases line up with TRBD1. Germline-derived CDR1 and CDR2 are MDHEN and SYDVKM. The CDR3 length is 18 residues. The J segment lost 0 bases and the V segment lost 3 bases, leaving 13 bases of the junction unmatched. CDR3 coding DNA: TGTGCCAGCAGTTTCGGACAGGACTCCTCCTACATGAACACTGAAGCTTTCTTT. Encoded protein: CASSFGQDSSYMNTEAFF.

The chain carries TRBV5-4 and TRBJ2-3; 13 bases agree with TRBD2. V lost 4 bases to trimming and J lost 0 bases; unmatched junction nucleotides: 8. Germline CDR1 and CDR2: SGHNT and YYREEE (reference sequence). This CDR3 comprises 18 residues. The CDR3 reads CASSPGLAGSYSTDTQYF. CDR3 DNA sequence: TGTGCCAGCAGCCCGGGACTAGCGGGGTCGTATAGCACAGATACGCAGTATTTT.

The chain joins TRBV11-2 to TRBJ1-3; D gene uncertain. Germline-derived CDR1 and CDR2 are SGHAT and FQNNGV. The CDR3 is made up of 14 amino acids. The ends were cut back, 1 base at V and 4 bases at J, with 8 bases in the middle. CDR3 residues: CASSLGLPGNTIYF. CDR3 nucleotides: TGTGCCAGCAGCTTAGGGCTCCCAGGAAACACCATATATTTT.

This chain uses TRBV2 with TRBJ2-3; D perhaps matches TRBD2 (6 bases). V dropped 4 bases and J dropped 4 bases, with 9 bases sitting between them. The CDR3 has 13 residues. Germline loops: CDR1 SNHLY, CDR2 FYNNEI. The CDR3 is CASSVLAADTQYF. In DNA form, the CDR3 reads TGTGCCAGCAGTGTACTAGCAGCAGATACGCAGTATTTT.

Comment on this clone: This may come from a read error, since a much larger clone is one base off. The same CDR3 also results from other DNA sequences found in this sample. The CDR3 reads CASSPSGNTEAFF. For the CDR3, the DNA is TGCGCCAGCAGCCCCAGTGGGAACACTGAAGCTTTCTTT. The chain joins TRBV5-1 to TRBJ1-1; D not resolved. CDR1 and CDR2 from the germline V gene are SGHRS and YFSETQ. The CDR3 covers 13 residues. The V end was cut by 4 bases, the J end by 1 base, with 8 bases between.

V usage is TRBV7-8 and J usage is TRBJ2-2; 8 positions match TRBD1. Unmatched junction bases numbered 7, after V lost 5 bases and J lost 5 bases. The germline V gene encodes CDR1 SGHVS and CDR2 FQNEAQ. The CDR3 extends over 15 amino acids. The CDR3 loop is CASSQYRGRTGELFF. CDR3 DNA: TGTGCCAGCAGCCAATACAGGGGGAGGACCGGGGAGCTGTTTTTT.

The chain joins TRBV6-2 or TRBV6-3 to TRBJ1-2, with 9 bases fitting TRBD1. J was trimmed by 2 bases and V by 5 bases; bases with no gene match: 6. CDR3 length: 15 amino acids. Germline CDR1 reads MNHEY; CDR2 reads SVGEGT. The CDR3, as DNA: TGTGCCAGCAGTCCGACCGGACAGGGGAACTATGGCTACACCTTC. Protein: CASSPTGQGNYGYTF.